Listed below are T cell receptor beta chains from one sample, sequenced in a study of T-cell reconstitution after alpha-beta-depleted transplantation in children. TCRdb itself ran the PCR reads through MiXCR, one entry per CDR3 protein. The data hold hundreds of thousands of distinct CDR3 sequences, with 13% observed a single time. This sample comprised PBMCs, obtained from the stem cell graft. The receptors were sampled from a human donor who donated a stem cell graft to a child with Fanconi anemia. Each CDR3 is given with its conserved first and last residue. The D gene is left open where the match is weak. Only some rows state a clone size, as once, few, many or a class for expanded clones.

abundance,v_gene,d_gene,j_gene,CDR3aa,CDR3nt
few,TRBV6-5,-,TRBJ2-3,CASRLLGALDTQYF,TGTGCCAGCAGGCTTCTAGGGGCACTTGATACGCAGTATTTT
few,TRBV15,-,TRBJ2-1,CATSRGHPYNEQFF,TGTGCCACCTCCCGGGGGCATCCCTACAATGAGCAGTTCTTC
few,TRBV19,-,TRBJ1-3,CASTTDRNSGNTIYF,TGTGCCAGTACCACGGACAGAAACTCTGGAAACACCATATATTTT
-,TRBV12-3/TRBV12-4,-,TRBJ1-6,CASSFIFRDPNNSPLHF,TGTGCCAGCAGTTTCATTTTCAGGGATCCCAATAATTCACCCCTCCACTTT
-,TRBV7-9,-,TRBJ2-1,CASSSLLGANNEQFF,TGTGCCAGCAGCTCCCTGTTGGGGGCGAACAATGAGCAGTTCTTC
-,TRBV5-8,-,TRBJ1-1,CASSFRADNTEAFF,TGTGCCAGCAGCTTTCGGGCAGATAACACTGAAGCTTTCTTT
many,TRBV12-3/TRBV12-4,-,TRBJ1-5,CASSPANNQPQHF,TGTGCCAGCAGCCCGGCAAACAATCAGCCCCAGCATTTT
many,TRBV3-1,-,TRBJ1-6,CASSVTDGDSPLHF,TGTGCCAGCAGCGTGACTGATGGGGATTCACCCCTCCACTTT
few,TRBV29-1,-,TRBJ2-2,CSVAGAGELFF,TGCAGCGTTGCAGGGGCCGGGGAGCTGTTTTTT
few,TRBV2,-,TRBJ1-2,CASSGADYGYTF,TGTGCCAGCAGTGGGGCGGACTATGGCTACACCTTC
once,TRBV5-1,-,TRBJ2-7,CASSSDGRGRNEQYF,TGCGCCAGCAGCTCCGATGGCAGGGGAAGGAACGAGCAGTACTTC
-,TRBV10-3,TRBD1,TRBJ2-2,CATGTGNTGELFF,TGTGCCACGGGGACAGGCAACACCGGGGAGCTGTTTTTT
few,TRBV18,-,TRBJ2-3,CASSPNRDDTQYF,TGTGCCAGCTCACCAAACCGGGATGATACGCAGTATTTT
few,TRBV12-5,-,TRBJ2-5,CASGSDVLGGQPQETQYF,TGTGCTAGTGGTTCGGACGTTTTAGGCGGACAGCCCCAGGAGACCCAGTACTTC
few,TRBV4-2,-,TRBJ1-1,CASSHPGQRSEAFF,TGTGCCAGCAGCCACCCAGGACAGCGAAGCGAAGCTTTCTTT
many,TRBV5-1,-,TRBJ1-5,CASSPRGGVDQPQHF,TGCGCCAGCAGCCCTCGAGGTGGGGTGGATCAGCCCCAGCATTTT
few,TRBV6-1,-,TRBJ2-1,CASSARTGNEQFF,TGTGCCAGCAGTGCCCGGACTGGAAATGAGCAGTTCTTC
-,TRBV12-3/TRBV12-4,-,TRBJ1-2,CASSLMGADYGYTF,TGTGCCAGCAGTTTAATGGGGGCAGACTATGGCTACACCTTC
few,TRBV7-8,-,TRBJ2-2,CASSLAGGVANTGELFF,TGTGCCAGCAGCTTAGCCGGTGGGGTAGCGAACACCGGGGAGCTGTTTTTT
-,TRBV7-9,-,TRBJ2-3,CASSLWGESTDTQYF,TGTGCCAGCAGCTTATGGGGGGAAAGCACAGATACGCAGTATTTT
-,TRBV2,-,TRBJ1-2,CASSRQDTNYGYTF,TGTGCCAGCAGTCGACAGGATACTAACTATGGCTACACCTTC
few,TRBV12-3/TRBV12-4,-,TRBJ1-2,CASSLLRNYGYTF,TGTGCCAGCAGTTTACTCAGAAACTATGGCTACACCTTC
-,TRBV3-1,-,TRBJ1-2,CASSPSGGNYGYTF,TGTGCCAGCAGCCCCTCTGGGGGCAACTATGGCTACACCTTC
-,TRBV20-1,TRBD1,TRBJ1-4,CSAETGEWNEKLFF,TGCAGTGCTGAAACAGGGGAATGGAATGAAAAACTGTTTTTT
few,TRBV12-3/TRBV12-4,-,TRBJ2-7,CASSPGQYEQYF,TGTGCCAGCAGTCCCGGACAGTACGAGCAGTACTTC
-,TRBV13,TRBD2,TRBJ2-7,CASSSSGNTYEQYF,TGTGCCAGCAGCTCTAGCGGAAATACCTACGAGCAGTACTTC
many,TRBV24-1,-,TRBJ2-2,CAAEGDTGELFF,TGTGCCGCCGAGGGAGACACCGGGGAGCTGTTTTTT
-,TRBV5-1,TRBD1,TRBJ1-1,CASSAGDRGNTEAFF,TGCGCCAGCAGCGCTGGGGACAGGGGGAACACTGAAGCTTTCTTT
few,TRBV5-1,TRBD1,TRBJ2-3,CASSLALGQGNTDTQYF,TGCGCCAGCAGCTTGGCCCTAGGACAGGGAAACACAGATACGCAGTATTTT
-,TRBV24-1,TRBD1,TRBJ2-1,CATSDFPQGARNEQFF,TGTGCCACCAGTGATTTCCCACAGGGGGCAAGGAATGAGCAGTTCTTC
-,TRBV12-3/TRBV12-4,-,TRBJ1-5,CASSLGHSNQPQHF,TGTGCCAGCAGTTTAGGTCACAGCAATCAGCCCCAGCATTTT
many,TRBV5-1,TRBD2,TRBJ2-2,CASSWNGGTGTGELFF,TGCGCCAGCAGCTGGAACGGGGGGACCGGGACCGGGGAGCTGTTTTTT
few,TRBV2,-,TRBJ2-7,CASSRYTDEQYF,TGTGCCAGCAGCCGGTACACGGACGAGCAGTACTTC
few,TRBV7-3,TRBD1,TRBJ2-2,CASRQPGQGNTGELFF,TGTGCCAGCAGGCAACCGGGACAGGGAAACACCGGGGAGCTGTTTTTT
-,TRBV5-1,TRBD2,TRBJ2-1,CASSSLAGGENEQFF,TGCGCCAGCAGCTCACTAGCGGGGGGGGAGAATGAGCAGTTCTTC
many,TRBV27,-,TRBJ1-1,CASGKNTEAFF,TGTGCCAGCGGGAAGAACACTGAAGCTTTCTTT
few,TRBV20-1,-,TRBJ1-1,CSARKWPTEAFF,TGCAGTGCTAGAAAGTGGCCCACTGAAGCTTTCTTT
many,TRBV7-2,TRBD1,TRBJ2-1,CASSLGTGVDEQFF,TGTGCCAGCAGCTTAGGGACAGGGGTCGATGAGCAGTTCTTC
-,TRBV20-1,-,TRBJ1-4,CSAPGPNNEKLFF,TGCAGTGCCCCGGGGCCAAATAATGAAAAACTGTTTTTT
many,TRBV7-9,TRBD1,TRBJ2-1,CASSLERTGGGNEQFF,TGTGCCAGCAGCTTAGAAAGGACAGGGGGAGGGAATGAGCAGTTCTTC
few,TRBV7-2,-,TRBJ1-5,CASSLRGGQPQHF,TGTGCCAGCAGCTTAAGGGGTGGGCAGCCCCAGCATTTT
many,TRBV5-1,-,TRBJ2-1,CASSLAGQRANEQFF,TGCGCCAGCAGCTTGGCAGGGCAAAGGGCCAATGAGCAGTTCTTC
-,TRBV6-2/TRBV6-3,TRBD2,TRBJ2-1,CASSTQRGGPGNEQFF,TGTGCCAGCAGTACCCAGCGGGGGGGCCCGGGCAATGAGCAGTTCTTC
few,TRBV29-1,-,TRBJ2-5,CSVRGRIQETQYF,TGCAGCGTGAGGGGACGGATACAAGAGACCCAGTACTTC
-,TRBV7-2,-,TRBJ2-2,CASKRGPFTGELFF,TGTGCCAGCAAACGGGGGCCCTTCACCGGGGAGCTGTTTTTT
many,TRBV21-1,-,TRBJ2-2,CASSKGGPGELFF,TGTGCCAGCAGCAAAGGAGGCCCCGGGGAGCTGTTTTTT
many,TRBV4-3,TRBD1,TRBJ1-3,CASSQTGRTNTIYF,TGCGCCAGCAGCCAGACAGGGAGAACAAACACCATATATTTT
-,TRBV7-2,-,TRBJ2-2,CASSFVADGGELFF,TGTGCCAGCAGCTTTGTCGCCGACGGCGGGGAGCTGTTTTTT
many,TRBV20-1,TRBD2,TRBJ2-3,CSARDASGHTDTQYF,TGCAGTGCTAGAGACGCTAGCGGGCACACAGATACGCAGTATTTT